These 16 T cell receptor beta chains originate from one sample sequenced in a study of blood T cell repertoires in COVID-19. TCRdb keeps only in-frame clones here, not all; method: immunoSEQ multiplex PCR. This sample has approximately 320,000 clones; roughly 90% occur once, and the top ten carry around 10%. Sequenced: peripheral blood. All receptors derive from a woman aged 30 to 39 with COVID-19, enrolled during active disease.

This clone showed up just a few times. V and J are TRBV6-1 and TRBJ2-7; 13 nucleotides match TRBD2. V was clipped by 2 bases and J by 2 bases; unmatched bases: 3. The CDR3 spans 16 residues. Per the germline V gene, CDR1 is MNHNS and CDR2 is SASEGT. CDR3 region: CASSERTSGGAYEQYF. The CDR3 DNA sequence: TGTGCCAGCAGTGAACGTACTAGCGGGGGGGCCTACGAGCAGTACTTC.

The J gene is TRBJ2-1, the V gene TRBV30; 12 bases align to TRBD2. This CDR3 spans 15 amino acids. Losses at the gene ends were 5 bases for V and 3 bases for J; bases not matched to a gene: 5. Per the germline V gene, CDR1 is GTSNPN and CDR2 is SVGIG (reference sequence). The DNA for the CDR3 is TGTGCCTGGGAAACTAGCGGGGGGCTCTACAATGAGCAGTTCTTC. Translating it yields CAWETSGGLYNEQFF.

The chain links TRBV19 to TRBJ2-7; 8 positions agree with TRBD1. There are 16 residues in the CDR3. The trim removed 5 bases at V and 2 bases at J, leaving 11 bases unmatched. From germline, CDR1 is LNHDA and CDR2 SQIVND (reference sequence). Written as DNA, the CDR3 is TGTGCCAGTAGTCTGAGGGGACAGGCTTTAACCTACGAGCAGTACTTC. It encodes CASSLRGQALTYEQYF.

V and J are TRBV3-1 (or the pseudogene TRBV3-2) and TRBJ1-1; TRBD1 might be the D (6 bases). Per the germline V gene, CDR1 is LGHDT and CDR2 is YNNKEL (reference sequence). V was cut by 0 bases and J by 5 bases, with 19 bases left in between. This CDR3 spans 17 amino acids. Here the CDR3 reads CASSQDLGGALSTEAFF. The CDR3 DNA follows: TGTGCCAGCAGCCAAGATCTTGGGGGGGCGCTTAGTACTGAAGCTTTCTTT.

V is TRBV9 and J is TRBJ1-2; a weak D match, TRBD1 (5 bases). The CDR3 is 14 residues long. Trimming took off 0 bases at V and 7 bases at J, with 13 bases between the two ends. The germline V gene has CDR1 SGDLS and CDR2 YYNGEE. The CDR3: CASSVGGTLGGYTF. As DNA, the CDR3 is TGTGCCAGCAGCGTAGGCGGGACGCTTGGTGGCTACACCTTC.

This clone was detected only once. V is TRBV5-6 and J is TRBJ2-7; 8 nucleotides agree with TRBD1. CDR3 length: 18 amino acids. Germline CDR1 SGHDT, CDR2 YYEEEE. J lost 2 bases, V lost 4 bases, and 17 bases had no gene match. For the CDR3, the DNA is TGTGCCAGCAGCGCCGCCGGGACAGGCATTCGCCCTCCCTACGAGCAGTACTTC. Amino acids: CASSAAGTGIRPPYEQYF.

This sequence joins TRBV5-8 and TRBJ1-2, with unresolved D. Germline CDR1 and CDR2: SGHTS and YDEGEE. This CDR3 comprises 17 residues. The germline V and J ends were trimmed by 5 bases and 2 bases, with 22 bases remaining between them. CDR3 sequence: CASSRGLEGAENYGYTF. Written as DNA, the CDR3 is TGTGCCAGCAGTCGCGGGTTAGAGGGAGCGGAGAACTATGGCTACACCTTC. The entire variable domain, with the rest obtained from reference TRBV5-8 and TRBJ1-2, is as follows: EAGVTQSPTHLIKTRGQQATLRCSPISGHTSVYWYQQALGLGLQFLLWYDEGEERNRGNFPPRFSGRQFPNYSSELNVNALELEDSALYLCASSRGLEGAENYGYTFGSGTRLTVV.

The CDR3 DNA reads as TGTGCCAGCAGCTTAGGGCGGACTAGGCTGTTTTTT. Encoded protein: CASSLGRTRLFF. The chain uses TRBV5-6 and TRBJ1-4, with no clear D. The germline CDR1 and CDR2 sequences are SGHDT and YYEEEE. The CDR3 loop spans 12 amino acids. V was cut by 2 bases and J by 14 bases, with 13 bases left in between.

The chain has TRBV29-1 and TRBJ2-5; TRBD1 matches 9 bases. The V segment lost 7 bases and the J segment 3 bases; nucleotides outside the gene matches: 3. This CDR3 spans 12 amino acids. Germline V gene lookup returns CDR1 SQVTM and CDR2 ANQGSEA. The CDR3 bases are TGCAGCGCCACAGGGGGCGAAGAGACCCAGTACTTC. Its protein is CSATGGEETQYF.

The sample holds one count of this clone. V gene TRBV10-1 combines with J gene TRBJ2-7; 7 bases agree with TRBD1. The CDR3 totals 15 residues. CDR1 WNHNN and CDR2 SYGVQD come from the germline V gene (reference sequence). V lost 5 bases and J lost 1; bases outside the gene matches: 8. The CDR3 here is CASSFDREGSYEQYF. For the CDR3, the DNA is TGCGCCAGCAGTTTCGACAGGGAAGGGTCCTACGAGCAGTACTTC.

This clone was counted only a few times. The V and J genes are TRBV6-5 and TRBJ1-1; the D gene is possibly TRBD1 (5 bases). CDR1 and CDR2 (germline): MNHEY, SVGAGI. This CDR3 comprises 13 residues. Between the trimmed V and J ends, which lost 2 bases and 1 base, there was a span of 5 bases. DNA of the CDR3: TGTGCCAGCAGTTACGGACAGAACACTGAAGCTTTCTTT. Amino acid sequence: CASSYGQNTEAFF.

The genes are TRBV28 and TRBJ2-2, with TRBD2 matching over 7 bases. Germline trimming cut 8 bases from V and 1 base from J; bases unmatched to any gene: 1. CDR1 is MDHEN and CDR2 is SYDVKM in the germline V gene. The CDR3 sequence is 13 residues long. CDR3 sequence reads: CASGGVNTGELFF. The CDR3 DNA reads TGTGCCAGCGGGGGGGTGAACACCGGGGAGCTGTTTTTT.

This chain uses TRBV7-2 with TRBJ1-2; maybe TRBD1 (6 bases). Germline assignment: CDR1 SGHTA and CDR2 FQGNSA. Trimming removed 0 bases at V and 2 bases at J, with 7 bases between. The CDR3 has 14 residues. The chain's CDR3 is CASSLATGNYGYTF. In nucleotides, the CDR3 is TGTGCCAGCAGCTTAGCCACAGGGAACTATGGCTACACCTTC. Full variable domain (missing parts from reference TRBV7-2 and TRBJ1-2): GAGVSQSPSNKVTEKGKDVELRCDPISGHTALYWYRQSLGQGLEFLIYFQGNSAPDKSGLPSDRFSAERTGGSVSTLTIQRTQQEDSAVYLCASSLATGNYGYTFGSGTRLTVV.

Regarding this clone: This CDR3 is also generated by other DNA sequences in the sample. The chain employs TRBV27 and TRBJ1-6; D uncertain. V was trimmed by 3 bases and J by 0 bases, leaving 6 bases between them. The CDR3 is 15 residues long. Germline-derived CDR1 and CDR2 are MNHEY and SMNVEV (reference sequence). For the CDR3, the DNA is TGTGCCAGCAGTTTCCTTAGCTCCTATAATTCACCCCTCCACTTT. Translated: CASSFLSSYNSPLHF.

A remark on this clone: The sample contains more than one DNA sequence encoding this CDR3. The rearrangement uses TRBV19 and TRBJ1-6; D is ambiguous. The germline V gene has CDR1 LNHDA and CDR2 SQIVND (reference sequence). V gave up 3 bases and J gave up 9 bases, with 6 bases separating them. This CDR3 comprises 12 residues. The CDR3 sequence is CASSIRGSPLHF. The CDR3 DNA sequence: TGTGCCAGTAGTATCCGCGGTTCACCCCTCCACTTT.

The chain has TRBV27 and TRBJ1-2, with 7 bases aligning to TRBD1. Germline loops: CDR1 MNHEY, CDR2 SMNVEV (reference sequence). Losses at the gene ends were 5 bases for V and 8 bases for J; bases not matched to a gene: 11. The CDR3 runs to 14 residues. For the CDR3, the DNA is TGTGCCAGCAGTCAAAAAGACAGGGTCGGGGGCTACACCTTC. This sequence encodes CASSQKDRVGGYTF.